The 28 T cell receptor beta chains listed next were all sequenced from one sample in a study of T cell responses to AZD1222 COVID-19 vaccine. The protocol was immunoSEQ multiplex PCR, while the TCRdb copy is restricted to in-frame clones and leaves out a portion. Of about 97,000 clones listed, roughly nine tenths are singletons. Sequenced material: peripheral blood, taken on day 0 of AZD1222 vaccination. Source of these receptors: an adult in good health.

The CDR3 region is CASRGSGNTIYF. The CDR3 DNA is TGTGCCAGCAGAGGCTCTGGAAACACCATATATTTT. The chain has TRBV6-5 and TRBJ1-3; no definite D call. The CDR3 contains 12 residues. The V end was cut by 6 bases, the J end by 0 bases, with 3 bases between. Looked up from germline, CDR1 is MNHEY and CDR2 is SVGAGI.

This chain joins TRBV29-1 and TRBJ2-7; perhaps D is TRBD1 or TRBD2 (5 bases each). The CDR3 spans 13 residues. Germline CDR1 and CDR2: SQVTM and ANQGSEA. V lost 7 bases to trimming and J lost 3 bases, with 16 bases between them. The CDR3: CSGGKGYGYEQYF. The CDR3, as DNA: TGCAGCGGGGGGAAGGGTTACGGCTACGAGCAGTACTTC.

A few counts support this clone. This rearrangement joins TRBV6-4 to TRBJ2-3, with 9 bases lining up with TRBD1. The CDR3 loop spans 15 amino acids. V was pared by 4 bases and J by 3 bases, with 5 bases of the junction left unmatched. The germline V gene encodes CDR1 MRHNA and CDR2 SNTAGT. CDR3 region: CASSARDRETDTQYF. In nucleotides, the CDR3 is TGTGCCAGCAGTGCCCGGGACAGGGAGACAGATACGCAGTATTTT.

The chain employs TRBV18 and TRBJ1-1; the match to TRBD1 covers 7 bases. CDR1 is KGHSH, CDR2 LQKENI, per germline. The trim removed 6 bases at V and 6 bases at J, leaving 7 bases unmatched. There are 13 residues in the CDR3. Here the CDR3 reads CASSRQGAAEAFF. The CDR3 nucleotides read TGTGCCAGCTCCCGACAGGGAGCAGCTGAAGCTTTCTTT.

By proportion, this clone is large (0.1 to 1%). V gene TRBV10-2 combines with J gene TRBJ1-1; D is possibly TRBD1 (5 bases). Trimming removed 5 bases from V and 1 base from J, with 11 bases in between. Germline CDR1 WSHSY, CDR2 SAAADI. This CDR3 is 14 amino acids long. Here the CDR3 DNA reads TGCGCCAGCAGTCTGGGACGGACGAACACTGAAGCTTTCTTT. This codes for CASSLGRTNTEAFF.

This chain joins TRBV11-2 and TRBJ2-1; the D is unclear. Germline assignment: CDR1 SGHAT and CDR2 FQNNGV. V lost 7 bases to trimming and J lost 9 bases, with 13 bases between them. The length of the CDR3 is 12 residues. The CDR3 sequence: CASITPAGEQFF. The CDR3 DNA follows: TGTGCCAGCATCACCCCCGCCGGTGAGCAGTTCTTC.

The chain links TRBV7-3 to TRBJ1-1; 9 bases are shared with TRBD1. Germline lookup yields CDR1 SGHTA and CDR2 FQGTGA. This CDR3 comprises 16 residues. Germline trimming cut 5 bases from V and 6 bases from J; bases unmatched to any gene: 13. The CDR3 spells CASSDTGTGLMSEAFF. The CDR3 DNA reads TGTGCCAGCAGCGATACCGGGACAGGGCTAATGTCTGAAGCTTTCTTT.

This sequence joins TRBV7-9 and TRBJ1-6; D uncertain. Germline V CDR1 and CDR2: SEHNR, FQNEAQ (reference sequence). The CDR3 has 12 residues. The V end lost 1 base, the J end lost 8 bases, and 3 bases lay between the germline ends. CDR3: CASSLEHSPLHF. The CDR3 bases are TGTGCCAGCAGCTTAGAACATTCACCCCTCCACTTT.

V usage is TRBV3-1 (or the pseudogene TRBV3-2) and J usage is TRBJ2-7, with 8 positions matching TRBD2. This CDR3 is built from 15 residues. Trimming took 0 bases from V and 6 from J; bases not matched to a gene: 7. Germline loops: CDR1 LGHDT, CDR2 YNNKEL (reference sequence). Here the CDR3 DNA reads TGTGCCAGCAGCCAAGATGGTAGCGGGGATTCCGAGCAGTACTTC. Translating it yields CASSQDGSGDSEQYF.

This rearrangement joins TRBV10-3 to TRBJ2-7; D may be TRBD2 (6 bases). The CDR3 runs to 16 residues. Trimming stripped 6 bases from V and 2 bases from J, with 20 bases between. CDR1 ENHRY and CDR2 SYGVKD come from the germline V gene. CDR3 DNA: TGTGCCATCAGCGGACCGAAAGACGGGAGAACCTACGAGCAGTACTTC. Protein product: CAISGPKDGRTYEQYF.

The chain employs TRBV4-3 and TRBJ2-4; no clear D. Trimming shortened V by 0 bases and J by 0 bases, and 12 bases separated the two germline ends. This CDR3 spans 17 amino acids. The germline CDR1 and CDR2 sequences are LGHNA and YSLEER. The CDR3 coding sequence is TGCGCCAGCAGCCAAGAGAGGACGTCGGAAGCCAAAAACATTCAGTACTTC. As protein: CASSQERTSEAKNIQYF.

This rearrangement joins TRBV12-5 to TRBJ1-1; D gene unclear. The germline V and J ends were trimmed by 6 bases and 4 bases, with 12 bases remaining between them. Germline CDR1 is LGHNT and CDR2 is FRNRAP. This CDR3 has 13 residues. CDR3 DNA: TGTGCTAGTGGGTACGAGGGTTCCACTGAAGCTTTCTTT. Encoded protein: CASGYEGSTEAFF. The full variable domain, its missing parts supplied by reference TRBV12-5 and TRBJ1-1, is DARVTQTPRHKVTEMGQEVTMRCQPILGHNTVFWYRQTMMQGLELLAYFRNRAPLDDSGMPKDRFSAEMPDATLATLKIQPSEPRDSAVYFCASGYEGSTEAFFGQGTRLTVV.

The rearrangement links TRBV4-3 to TRBJ2-6, with D unresolved. V was pared by 3 bases and J by 0 bases, with 12 bases between. This CDR3 spans 17 amino acids. Germline assignment: CDR1 LGHNA and CDR2 YSLEER. The CDR3 region is CASSQGSSSSGANVLTF. The CDR3 nucleotides read TGCGCCAGCAGCCAGGGGTCTTCGAGCTCTGGGGCCAACGTCCTGACTTTC.

The V and J genes are TRBV5-1 and TRBJ2-1; 10 bases are a match to TRBD1. The CDR3 runs 16 residues. Trimming cost V 5 bases and J 1 base; bases outside gene matches: 6. Per the germline V gene, CDR1 is SGHRS and CDR2 is YFSETQ. CDR3 coding DNA: TGCGCCAGCAGTCGACAGGGGGCAAATTCCTACAATGAGCAGTTCTTC. Encoded protein: CASSRQGANSYNEQFF. Full variable domain (missing parts from reference TRBV5-1 and TRBJ2-1): KAGVTQTPRYLIKTRGQQVTLSCSPISGHRSVSWYQQTPGQGLQFLFEYFSETQRNKGNFPGRFSGRQFSNSRSEMNVSTLELGDSALYLCASSRQGANSYNEQFFGPGTRLTVL.

V is TRBV27 and J is TRBJ2-7; no definite D call. The germline V gene has CDR1 MNHEY and CDR2 SMNVEV (reference sequence). The germline V and J ends were trimmed by 3 bases and 7 bases, with 19 bases remaining between them. This CDR3 is built from 15 residues. CDR3 residues: CASSLSGRPLGEQYF. CDR3 in DNA: TGTGCCAGCAGTTTGTCAGGAAGGCCGTTAGGGGAGCAGTACTTC.

V is TRBV30 and J is TRBJ1-4; D possibly corresponds to TRBD1 (6 bases). The CDR3 extends over 13 amino acids. V lost 2 bases and J 8 bases, leaving 12 bases between the germline ends. Germline CDR1 is GTSNPN and CDR2 is SVGIG (reference sequence). For the CDR3, the DNA is TGTGCCTGGAGTCCAGGGGCAGAGGAAAAACTGTTTTTT. This translates into CAWSPGAEEKLFF.

The chain has TRBV29-1 and TRBJ1-1, with TRBD1 matching 9 bases. The V and J ends lost 7 bases and 4 bases, in that order; junction bases with no gene match: 10. The V gene's germline CDR1 is SQVTM and CDR2 ANQGSEA. The CDR3 totals 14 residues. Here the CDR3 reads CSGGTGMGVTEAFF. The CDR3 coding sequence is TGCAGCGGCGGGACAGGGATGGGGGTCACTGAAGCTTTCTTT.

This chain uses TRBV9 with TRBJ1-3; 7 positions agree with TRBD1. The CDR3 is 16 residues long. In germline, CDR1 is SGDLS, CDR2 YYNGEE. The J segment lost 0 bases and the V segment lost 4 bases, leaving 7 bases of the junction unmatched. CDR3 residues: CASSLGQALSGNTIYF. The CDR3 DNA reads as TGTGCCAGCAGCTTAGGACAGGCCCTCTCTGGAAACACCATATATTTT.

The rearrangement joins TRBV2 to TRBJ1-5; D not resolved. Trimming pared 1 base from V and 2 bases from J, leaving 9 bases between. This CDR3 is 15 amino acids long. Germline lookup yields CDR1 SNHLY and CDR2 FYNNEI. The CDR3 region is CASSEGFGGNQPQHF. For the CDR3, the DNA is TGTGCCAGCAGTGAAGGCTTTGGGGGCAATCAGCCCCAGCATTTT. Full variable domain (rest looked up from reference TRBV2 and TRBJ1-5): EPEVTQTPSHQVTQMGQEVILRCVPISNHLYFYWYRQILGQKVEFLVSFYNNEISEKSEIFDDQFSVERPDGSNFTLKIRSTKLEDSAMYFCASSEGFGGNQPQHFGDGTRLSIL.

This clone has only one observation. This sequence joins TRBV5-1 and TRBJ1-4, with 8 nucleotides matching TRBD1. The V gene's germline CDR1 is SGHRS and CDR2 YFSETQ. Losses at the gene ends were 4 bases for V and 5 bases for J; bases not matched to a gene: 16. This CDR3 is 18 amino acids long. The chain's CDR3 is CASSPAWDRRSVNEKLFF. DNA for the CDR3: TGCGCCAGCAGCCCGGCCTGGGACAGGCGGTCGGTAAATGAAAAACTGTTTTTT.

This sequence joins TRBV9 and TRBJ1-4, with 9 bases that match TRBD1. V lost 4 bases, J lost 7 bases, and 11 bases stayed unmatched. The length of the CDR3 is 16 residues. Germline V gives CDR1 SGDLS, CDR2 YYNGEE. As DNA, the CDR3 is TGTGCCAGCAGCTTATTACCACAGGGGGCGGGTGAAAAACTGTTTTTT. It yields the protein CASSLLPQGAGEKLFF. Filled out from reference TRBV9 and TRBJ1-4, the complete variable domain reads DSGVTQTPKHLITATGQRVTLRCSPRSGDLSVYWYQQSLDQGLQFLIQYYNGEERAKGNILERFSAQQFPDLHSELNLSSLELGDSALYFCASSLLPQGAGEKLFFGSGTQLSVL.

The CDR3 spells CASSVRSDGYTF. CDR3 DNA sequence: TGTGCCAGCAGCGTCCGATCGGATGGCTACACCTTC. The chain is built from TRBV28 and TRBJ1-2; D uncertain. Trimming removed 6 bases from V and 6 bases from J, with 11 bases in between. Germline V gives CDR1 MDHEN, CDR2 SYDVKM. The CDR3 extends over 12 amino acids.

This rearrangement joins TRBV4-3 to TRBJ2-2; D might be TRBD1 (6 bases). Trimming shortened V by 0 bases and J by 3 bases, and 11 bases separated the two germline ends. CDR1 and CDR2 (germline): LGHNA, YSLEER. The CDR3 loop spans 16 amino acids. The DNA for the CDR3 is TGCGCCAGCAGCCAAGATCCCAGGGGAGACACCGGGGAGCTGTTTTTT. Amino acids: CASSQDPRGDTGELFF.

The chain employs TRBV6-4 and TRBJ2-7, with 10 bases aligning to TRBD2. The CDR3 length is 14 residues. Germline loops: CDR1 MRHNA, CDR2 SNTAGT. V lost 6 bases to trimming and J lost 3 bases; unmatched junction nucleotides: 5. This CDR3 is CASRQASGSYEQYF. CDR3 nucleotide sequence: TGTGCCAGCAGGCAGGCTAGCGGGAGCTACGAGCAGTACTTC.

This chain links TRBV7-8 with TRBJ1-2; D not certain. The CDR3 totals 16 residues. Germline CDR1 reads SGHVS; CDR2 reads FQNEAQ. The germline V and J ends were trimmed by 3 bases and 5 bases, with 19 bases remaining between them. The CDR3, as DNA: TGTGCCAGCAGCTTCAGCAGGCGGATTTCGGATTATGGCTACACCTTC. Amino acid sequence: CASSFSRRISDYGYTF.

This rearrangement joins TRBV5-6 to TRBJ1-5; 9 nucleotides align to TRBD1. The V segment lost 4 bases and the J segment 1 base; nucleotides outside the gene matches: 9. CDR3 length: 17 amino acids. In germline, CDR1 is SGHDT, CDR2 YYEEEE. The CDR3 reads CASSVGTGSLSNQPQHF. The CDR3 region has the DNA TGTGCCAGCAGCGTGGGGACAGGGTCCTTGAGCAATCAGCCCCAGCATTTT.

The chain has TRBV3-1 (or the pseudogene TRBV3-2) and TRBJ2-4; D possibly corresponds to TRBD2 (6 bases). In germline, CDR1 is LGHDT, CDR2 YNNKEL (reference sequence). V was trimmed by 2 bases and J by 2 bases, leaving 7 bases between them. The CDR3 runs to 14 residues. The CDR3 reads CASSQLAPKNIQYF. In nucleotides, the CDR3 is TGTGCCAGCAGCCAACTAGCGCCCAAAAACATTCAGTACTTC.

This rearrangement joins TRBV28 to TRBJ2-5; 9 bases agree with TRBD2. This CDR3 contains 15 residues. Losses at the gene ends were 0 bases for V and 2 bases for J; bases not matched to a gene: 1. Germline V CDR1 and CDR2: MDHEN, SYDVKM. The CDR3 DNA reads TGTGCCAGCAGTTTATGGACTAGCGGACAAGAGACCCAGTACTTC. Protein sequence: CASSLWTSGQETQYF. Combining the CDR3 with reference TRBV28 and TRBJ2-5 gives the whole variable domain DVKVTQSSRYLVKRTGEKVFLECVQDMDHENMFWYRQDPGLGLRLIYFSYDVKMKEKGDIPEGYSVSREKKERFSLILESASTNQTSMYLCASSLWTSGQETQYFGPGTRLLVL.